This entry is about one T cell receptor beta chain. A J-beta primer mix and a sample-barcoded 5' primer were used in a second PCR of roughly 6 to 11 cycles. TCRdb redid the calling of the 5' RACE reads with MiXCR, one entry per CDR3 protein. The data contain roughly 790,000 distinct CDR3 sequences, approximately 43% of them singletons. CDR1 MNHEY and CDR2 SVGEGT come from the germline V gene. With V trimmed by 4 bases and J by 2 bases, 8 bases remained unmatched. This CDR3 spans 16 amino acids. The data stem from a study of blood T cells in healthy people across ages. The V and J genes are TRBV6-2 or TRBV6-3 and TRBJ2-5; 9 bases map to TRBD2. The sample taken for sequencing was blood. The sequence came from a woman in her sixties or seventies in good health. In nucleotides, the CDR3 is TGTGCCAGCAGTTCTCCCCTAGCGGGACCTCAAGAGACCCAGTACTTC. Its translation: CASSSPLAGPQETQYF.